The 14 T cell receptor beta chains below come from one sample, sequenced in a study of blood T cell repertoires in COVID-19. Measured with immunoSEQ multiplex PCR; TCRdb has only the in-frame clones, and not every one. Among 250,000 to 350,000 clones listed, approximately 91% were seen once. The sequenced material came from peripheral blood. The receptors were sampled from a woman aged 30 to 39 with COVID-19, enrolled during active disease.

The chain links TRBV5-1 to TRBJ2-7, with a possible D match to TRBD2 (5 bases). CDR1 and CDR2 from the germline V gene are SGHRS and YFSETQ. The CDR3 length is 15 residues. The V gene lost 7 bases and the J gene lost 2 bases, with 19 bases spanning the gap. The CDR3 sequence: CASCEAAGAAYEQYF. CDR3 DNA: TGCGCCAGCTGCGAGGCGGCGGGCGCAGCCTACGAGCAGTACTTC.

This clone showed up just once. The same CDR3 is also encoded by other DNA sequences in this sample. The rearrangement uses TRBV6-5 and TRBJ1-6; D gene ambiguous. In germline, CDR1 is MNHEY, CDR2 SVGAGI. The CDR3 is made up of 14 amino acids. V dropped 6 bases and J dropped 0 bases, with 6 bases sitting between them. CDR3 protein: CASRRSSYNSPLHF. The CDR3 nucleotides read TGTGCCAGCAGAAGGAGCTCCTATAATTCACCCCTCCACTTT.

The V call is TRBV27, the J call TRBJ2-5; no clear D gene. Germline loops: CDR1 MNHEY, CDR2 SMNVEV (reference sequence). V lost 3 bases and J 1 base, leaving 6 bases between the germline ends. CDR3 size: 13 residues. CDR3 sequence reads: CASSFQFQETQYF. The CDR3 DNA is TGTGCCAGCAGTTTTCAGTTCCAAGAGACCCAGTACTTC.

The genes are TRBV18 and TRBJ1-6; TRBD1 matches 7 bases. V was clipped by 6 bases and J by 7 bases; unmatched bases: 6. The V gene's germline CDR1 is KGHSH and CDR2 LQKENI. The CDR3 has 14 residues. The CDR3 loop reads CASSMGQLNSPLHF. The CDR3, as DNA: TGTGCCAGCTCTATGGGACAGCTCAATTCACCCCTCCACTTT. The variable domain in full, with the rest retrieved from reference TRBV18 and TRBJ1-6, is NAGVMQNPRHLVRRRGQEARLRCSPMKGHSHVYWYRQLPEEGLKFMVYLQKENIIDESGMPKERFSAEFPKEGPSILRIQQVVRGDSAAYFCASSMGQLNSPLHFGNGTRLTVT.

V is TRBV5-1 and J is TRBJ2-5; TRBD1 is a possible D gene (6 bases). This CDR3 has 13 residues. V was pared by 0 bases and J by 7 bases, with 10 bases between. Germline CDR1 SGHRS, CDR2 YFSETQ. The CDR3 nucleotides are TGCGCCAGCAGCTTGGAGGGGGAAGCGACCCAGTACTTC. As protein: CASSLEGEATQYF.

This rearrangement joins TRBV5-1 to TRBJ2-1; weak D call: TRBD1 (5 bases). This CDR3 comprises 16 residues. Trimming cost V 0 bases and J 5 bases, with 15 bases left between them. Germline V CDR1 and CDR2: SGHRS, YFSETQ. The CDR3 nucleotides are TGCGCCAGCAGCTTGGAACATGGGGCACCAAACAATGAGCAGTTCTTC. Its protein is CASSLEHGAPNNEQFF.

CDR3 sequence: CASSLDRALSSGNTIYF. For the CDR3, the DNA is TGCGCCAGCAGCTTGGACAGGGCCCTTTCTTCTGGAAACACCATATATTTT. The chain employs TRBV5-1 and TRBJ1-3; D perhaps matches TRBD1 (6 bases). The germline V gene has CDR1 SGHRS and CDR2 YFSETQ. V lost 0 bases and J 1 base, leaving 14 bases between the germline ends. This CDR3 has 17 residues.

This clone was observed a single time. The chain links TRBV28 to TRBJ2-7; no firm D call. The V end lost 2 bases, the J end lost 4 bases, and 3 bases lay between the germline ends. The CDR3 is 11 amino acids. The germline V gene has CDR1 MDHEN and CDR2 SYDVKM. CDR3 residues: CASSLIYEQYF. CDR3 coding DNA: TGTGCCAGCAGTTTAATATACGAGCAGTACTTC.

This clone appeared a single time. The chain combines TRBV6-5 with TRBJ2-7; D perhaps matches TRBD1 (6 bases). V was trimmed by 7 bases and J by 3 bases, leaving 16 bases between them. Germline lookup yields CDR1 MNHEY and CDR2 SVGAGI. This CDR3 is 14 amino acids long. CDR3 DNA sequence: TGTGCCAGCATTTGGGGGCCCACCGTCTACGAGCAGTACTTC. It codes for CASIWGPTVYEQYF.

The CDR3 reads CASSFRRRSGNTIYF. As DNA, the CDR3 is TGTGCCAGCAGTTTTCGGCGGCGCTCTGGAAACACCATATATTTT. V and J are TRBV28 and TRBJ1-3, with unresolved D. The CDR3 loop spans 15 amino acids. Germline lookup yields CDR1 MDHEN and CDR2 SYDVKM. V lost 3 bases, J lost 0 bases, and 9 bases lay in between.

The rearrangement links TRBV30 to TRBJ1-1, with a possible D match to TRBD1 (5 bases). V gave up 6 bases and J gave up 5 bases, with 7 bases separating them. The CDR3 sequence is 10 residues long. Germline CDR1 reads GTSNPN; CDR2 reads SVGIG (reference sequence). The CDR3 loop is CACRGTEAFF. The CDR3 coding sequence is TGTGCCTGTCGGGGGACTGAAGCTTTCTTT.

The J gene is TRBJ2-7, the V gene TRBV6-5; 10 bases are shared with TRBD1. The CDR3 sequence is 15 residues long. With 7 bases clipped from V and 0 bases from J, the junction kept 6 bases outside the gene matches. Germline values: CDR1 MNHEY, CDR2 SVGAGI. The CDR3 loop is CASTSTGGFSYEQYF. The CDR3 DNA sequence: TGTGCCAGCACCTCGACAGGGGGCTTCTCCTACGAGCAGTACTTC.

The V call is TRBV6-1, the J call TRBJ2-1, with D hard to call. Germline assignment: CDR1 MNHNS and CDR2 SASEGT. CDR3 length equals 15 residues. Between the trimmed V and J ends, which lost 1 base and 12 bases, there was a span of 19 bases. The CDR3 DNA is TGTGCCAGCAGTGAAGAAAACTACAATCGGGTCGGGCAGTTCTTC. This sequence encodes CASSEENYNRVGQFF.

The chain couples TRBV5-1 to TRBJ2-5; the D gene is possibly TRBD1 (6 bases). Germline assignment: CDR1 SGHRS and CDR2 YFSETQ. The CDR3 is made up of 15 amino acids. V lost 4 bases, J lost 1 base, and 14 bases lay in between. The chain's CDR3 is CASSPGQTVQETQYF. The CDR3 DNA follows: TGCGCCAGCAGCCCAGGACAGACCGTCCAAGAGACCCAGTACTTC.